Only a few counts were recorded for the clone carrying this T cell receptor (beta chain). The time point is: newly diagnosed GD, antithyroid drugs for less than 3 months. After RNA was extracted from PBMCs, the TCR library was made from it. These data originate in a study of regulatory T cells in long-lasting Graves disease. Study-level background: For under 3 months, newly diagnosed Graves' patients had been taking antithyroid drugs.

According to the study, TCR beta libraries were built with iRepertoire HTBI primers and CDR3-region Arm-PCR. TCRdb re-called the multiplex PCR reads through MiXCR, storing one row per CDR3 protein. Among 600,000 to 650,000 distinct CDR3 sequences listed, 15% to 20% were seen once. This sample also appeared in a second study, on T cells in Graves' hyperthyroidism and ophthalmopathy. As that report states: HTBI primers were used for first-round RT-PCR of the TCR CDR3.

This sequence was found in a woman in her twenties or thirties with Graves disease. This specimen consisted of peripheral blood mononuclear cells (PBMCs), obtained at new diagnosis, from a patient treated with antithyroid drugs.

In DNA form, the CDR3 reads TGTGCCAGCAGCCTCACCCAGGGACAGGTTAATGAAAAACTGTTTTTT. This translates into CASSLTQGQVNEKLFF. This sequence joins TRBV9 and TRBJ1-4; 8 bases line up with TRBD1. V lost 4 bases to trimming and J lost 4 bases; unmatched junction nucleotides: 9. The CDR3 contains 16 residues. Per the germline V gene, CDR1 is SGDLS and CDR2 is YYNGEE.